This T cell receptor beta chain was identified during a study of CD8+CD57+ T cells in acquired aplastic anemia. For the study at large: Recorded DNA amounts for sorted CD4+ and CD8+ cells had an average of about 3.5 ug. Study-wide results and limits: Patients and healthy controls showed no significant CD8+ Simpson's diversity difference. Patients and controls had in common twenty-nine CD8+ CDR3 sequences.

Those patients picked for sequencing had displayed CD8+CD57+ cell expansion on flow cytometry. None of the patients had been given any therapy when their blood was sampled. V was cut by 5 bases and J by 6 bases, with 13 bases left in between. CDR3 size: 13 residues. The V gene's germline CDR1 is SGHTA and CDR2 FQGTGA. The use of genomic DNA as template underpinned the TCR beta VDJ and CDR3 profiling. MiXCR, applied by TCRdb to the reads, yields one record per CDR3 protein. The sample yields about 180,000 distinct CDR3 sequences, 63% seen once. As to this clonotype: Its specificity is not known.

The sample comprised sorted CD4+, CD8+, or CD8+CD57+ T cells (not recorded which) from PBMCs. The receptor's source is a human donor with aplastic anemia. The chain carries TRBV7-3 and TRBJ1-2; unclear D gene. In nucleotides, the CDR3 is TGTGCCAGCAGCCCCCTGGAAAGGGATGGCTACACCTTC. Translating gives CASSPLERDGYTF.